This entry lists 18 T cell receptor beta chains sequenced from one sample in a study of OX40 agonist ivuxolimab in advanced cancers. Libraries were prepared by immunoSEQ multiplex PCR; TCRdb keeps only in-frame clonotypes and omits some of them. The sample includes approximately 130,000 clones, over 75% of them seen just once. The sequencing used CD4+ or CD8+ T cells sorted from blood, collected in a trial of the OX40 agonist ivuxolimab. All receptors come from an adult with an advanced solid tumor such as melanoma, head and neck, liver or kidney cancer.

The chain recombines TRBV7-6 with TRBJ2-1, with TRBD1 matching 7 bases. The CDR3 is made up of 14 amino acids. The V gene's germline CDR1 is SGHVS and CDR2 FNYEAQ. The trim removed 4 bases at V and 8 bases at J, leaving 8 bases unmatched. The CDR3 DNA reads TGTGCCAGCAGCTGGGGACAGCGCATCGATGAGCAGTTCTTC. It translates to CASSWGQRIDEQFF.

CDR3 nucleotides: TGTGCCAGCAGCCTGGGACAGAACTATGGCTACACCTTC. Translating it yields CASSLGQNYGYTF. The chain combines TRBV7-3 with TRBJ1-2; 7 nucleotides agree with TRBD1. The CDR3 spans 13 residues. J was trimmed by 2 bases and V by 5 bases; bases with no gene match: 2. Germline loops: CDR1 SGHTA, CDR2 FQGTGA. The full variable domain, in which reference TRBV7-3 and TRBJ1-2 provide the parts outside the CDR3, is GAGVSQTPSNKVTEKGKYVELRCDPISGHTALYWYRQSLGQGPEFLIYFQGTGAADDSGLPNDRFFAVRPEGSVSTLKIQRTERGDSAVYLCASSLGQNYGYTFGSGTRLTVV.

The chain couples TRBV27 to TRBJ1-1, with D unresolved. The ends were cut back, 0 bases at V and 7 bases at J, with 9 bases in the middle. CDR1 and CDR2 (germline): MNHEY, SMNVEV (reference sequence). The CDR3 loop spans 13 amino acids. DNA for the CDR3: TGTGCCAGCAGTTTATCTTGGGGATTTGAAGCTTTCTTT. Translation gives CASSLSWGFEAFF.

J is TRBJ1-4 and V is TRBV19; D unresolved. Germline CDR1 reads LNHDA; CDR2 reads SQIVND (reference sequence). V was pared by 1 base and J by 6 bases, with 9 bases between. The CDR3 covers 14 residues. The CDR3 region has the DNA TGTGCCAGTAGTATAGGGCAACGGGATGAAAAACTGTTTTTT. It specifies CASSIGQRDEKLFF.

V gene TRBV19 combines with J gene TRBJ1-4, with D possibly being TRBD1 (6 bases). Trimming shortened V by 5 bases and J by 6 bases, and 19 bases separated the two germline ends. The length of the CDR3 is 16 residues. Germline V gene lookup returns CDR1 LNHDA and CDR2 SQIVND (reference sequence). For the CDR3, the DNA is TGTGCCAGTAGTGTCAATACAGGGTACCTTCATGAAAAACTGTTTTTT. Protein product: CASSVNTGYLHEKLFF.

J is TRBJ2-5 and V is TRBV7-2, with 9 bases identical to TRBD1. Trimming cost V 0 bases and J 5 bases; bases outside gene matches: 1. Germline lookup yields CDR1 SGHTA and CDR2 FQGNSA. The CDR3 has 14 amino acids. The CDR3 is CASSLAGQGETQYF. CDR3 in DNA: TGTGCCAGCAGCTTAGCAGGACAGGGGGAGACCCAGTACTTC.

The chain is built from TRBV6-5 and TRBJ2-1; D call uncertain. CDR1 is MNHEY and CDR2 is SVGAGI in the germline V gene. This CDR3 is 14 amino acids long. Trimming took off 5 bases at V and 2 bases at J, with 10 bases between the two ends. In nucleotides, the CDR3 is TGTGCCAGCAGTCCCCCTGACGCCTACAATGAGCAGTTCTTC. It yields the protein CASSPPDAYNEQFF.

This chain joins TRBV28 and TRBJ1-1; no definite D call. V was trimmed by 3 bases and J by 4 bases, leaving 15 bases between them. From germline, CDR1 is MDHEN and CDR2 SYDVKM. The CDR3 length is 15 residues. This chain's CDR3 is CASSFPRPESTEAFF. CDR3 DNA sequence: TGTGCCAGCAGTTTCCCCCGACCCGAGAGCACTGAAGCTTTCTTT.

V usage is TRBV11-2 and J usage is TRBJ2-2, with 7 bases matching TRBD2. Germline CDR1 SGHAT, CDR2 FQNNGV. The CDR3 extends over 16 amino acids. The V segment lost 5 bases and the J segment 4 bases; nucleotides outside the gene matches: 10. Here the CDR3 reads CASSPRAWGGTGELFF. The CDR3 nucleotides read TGTGCCAGCAGCCCCCGGGCTTGGGGGGGCACCGGGGAGCTGTTTTTT.

This chain uses TRBV7-9 with TRBJ1-1, with D unresolved. Per the germline V gene, CDR1 is SEHNR and CDR2 is FQNEAQ (reference sequence). Trimming removed 1 base from V and 1 base from J, with 10 bases in between. CDR3 size: 15 residues. For the CDR3, the DNA is TGTGCCAGCAGCTTAGGGCTCAGACCGAACACTGAAGCTTTCTTT. Translating it yields CASSLGLRPNTEAFF.

The chain joins TRBV4-2 to TRBJ1-5; D unresolved. The CDR3 length is 13 residues. V was shortened by 4 bases and J by 5 bases, with 9 bases between the two germline ends. The V gene's germline CDR1 is LGHNA and CDR2 YNFKEQ. This CDR3 reads CASSPRRDQPQHF. CDR3 coding DNA: TGTGCCAGCAGCCCTAGGCGGGATCAGCCCCAGCATTTT.

The chain employs TRBV27 and TRBJ2-1; D gene uncertain. The length of the CDR3 is 13 residues. CDR1 and CDR2 from the germline V gene are MNHEY and SMNVEV (reference sequence). The V gene lost 6 bases and the J gene lost 7 bases, with 13 bases spanning the gap. The CDR3, as DNA: TGTGCCAGCAGCCTCCCCTCGGGTAATGAGCAGTTCTTC. It codes for CASSLPSGNEQFF.

The rearrangement uses TRBV6-6 and TRBJ1-6, with a weak D call TRBD1 (6 bases). This CDR3 is built from 13 residues. Trimming stripped 4 bases from V and 9 bases from J, with 10 bases between. From germline, CDR1 is MNHNY and CDR2 SVGAGI (reference sequence). The CDR3, as DNA: TGTGCCAGCAGTTCCGGGACAAGTTCACCCCTCCACTTT. Its protein product is CASSSGTSSPLHF.

The J gene is TRBJ2-3, the V gene TRBV5-1; 7 bases agree with TRBD1. Germline loops: CDR1 SGHRS, CDR2 YFSETQ. The CDR3 extends over 16 amino acids. The V segment lost 4 bases and the J segment 1 base; nucleotides outside the gene matches: 9. The CDR3 here is CASSLSNQGGTDTQYF. CDR3 nucleotides: TGCGCCAGCAGCCTGAGTAACCAGGGGGGCACAGATACGCAGTATTTT.

The J gene is TRBJ2-7, the V gene TRBV5-1; D is unresolved. The CDR3 is 14 amino acids. Trimming took 0 bases from V and 1 from J, leaving 8 bases between them. CDR1 and CDR2 from the germline V gene are SGHRS and YFSETQ. The CDR3 DNA follows: TGCGCCAGCAGCTTGGCGGCGGAATCCTACGAGCAGTACTTC. Amino acids: CASSLAAESYEQYF.

Concerning this clone itself: One end of the junction is discordant with germline, which a read error may explain. The chain has TRBV27 and TRBJ2-3; D not resolved. Germline assignment: CDR1 MNHEY and CDR2 SMNVEV (reference sequence). CDR3 length equals 14 residues. The CDR3 DNA sequence: TGTGCCAGCGGTTTAGGACGTAGGACAGATACGCAGTATTTT. It is translated as CASGLGRRTDTQYF.

The V and J genes are TRBV28 and TRBJ1-3, with TRBD1 as a possible D gene (5 bases). Germline V lookup: CDR1 MDHEN, CDR2 SYDVKM. This CDR3 spans 19 amino acids. The ends were cut back, 5 bases at V and 4 bases at J, with 27 bases in the middle. Here the CDR3 DNA reads TGTGCCAGCAGTCCCCAGCCGGGACGGGTACAGTCAGTGGGAAACACCATATATTTT. This codes for CASSPQPGRVQSVGNTIYF.

The chain recombines TRBV18 with TRBJ2-1; weak D call: TRBD1 (6 bases). V lost 2 bases, J lost 5 bases, and 13 bases lay in between. Germline assignment: CDR1 KGHSH and CDR2 LQKENI. This CDR3 is 15 amino acids long. CDR3 in amino acids: CASSPTNRVNNEQFF. CDR3 DNA: TGTGCCAGCTCACCAACCAACAGGGTTAACAATGAGCAGTTCTTC.